The sequence of this T cell receptor (beta chain) was determined in a study of CD8 T cells in ankylosing spondylitis. Notes on the study in general: What appeared characteristic of ankylosing spondylitis blood was a TCR beta motif of seven to nine highly homologous variants. As reported, disease-linked clones showed significant enrichment in matched ankylosing spondylitis synovial fluid.

In germline, CDR1 is SGHKS, CDR2 YYEKEE (reference sequence). The V end lost 0 bases, the J end lost 2 bases, and 12 bases lay between the germline ends. The CDR3 is 16 amino acids. This clonotype showed up just a few times. Its antigen remains unidentified. With molecular barcodes, quantitative 5'-RACE was used to make the TCR beta libraries. TCRdb processed the 5' RACE reads anew with MiXCR; each CDR3 protein has one entry. Among about 160,000 distinct CDR3 sequences listed, about 17% were seen once. Specimen: blood, either unsorted or a sorted T cell fraction (not recorded which). The sequence was obtained from a male donor with ankylosing spondylitis or in good health (not recorded which). The rearrangement uses TRBV5-5 and TRBJ1-5; tentative D call: TRBD1 (6 bases). DNA for the CDR3: TGTGCCAGCAGCTTGGGCGGGGGCTCGGGCAATCAGCCCCAGCATTTT. It codes for CASSLGGGSGNQPQHF.